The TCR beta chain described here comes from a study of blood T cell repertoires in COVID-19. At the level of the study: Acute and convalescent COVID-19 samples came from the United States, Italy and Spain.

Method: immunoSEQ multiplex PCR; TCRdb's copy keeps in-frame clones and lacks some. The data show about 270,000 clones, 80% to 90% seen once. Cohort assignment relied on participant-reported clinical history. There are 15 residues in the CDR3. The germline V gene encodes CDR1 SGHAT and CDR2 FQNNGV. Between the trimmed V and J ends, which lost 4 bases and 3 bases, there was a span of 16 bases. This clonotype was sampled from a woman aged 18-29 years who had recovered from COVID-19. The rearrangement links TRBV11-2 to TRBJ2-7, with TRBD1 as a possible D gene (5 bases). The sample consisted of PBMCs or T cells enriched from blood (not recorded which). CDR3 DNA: TGTGCCAGCAGCTCCCGGGTTGTGGGGCGCTACGAGCAGTACTTC. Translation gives CASSSRVVGRYEQYF.